Below, 28 T cell receptor beta chains from the same sample are listed, as sequenced in a study of shared clonotypes between healthy human individuals. The table came from immunoSEQ multiplex PCR; TCRdb's copy has only in-frame clones and leaves some out. Of 1,400,000 or so clones in the sample, around 98.5% were seen once. Sequencing input: naive CD4+ T cells sorted from blood. The subset is: CD45RA+ positively selected. The receptor set was obtained from a man aged 30 to 45 in good health.

This chain joins TRBV7-9 and TRBJ1-4; 12 bases are a match to TRBD1. Germline V gene data show CDR1 as SEHNR and CDR2 as FQNEAQ (reference sequence). The CDR3 totals 19 residues. The V gene end was trimmed by 5 bases and the J gene end by 8 bases; junction bases not matched to a gene: 18. The DNA for the CDR3 is TGTGCCAGCAGCACAGAGGGTAGGCGGGACAGGGGGCTGCTAGAAAAACTGTTTTTT. Its translation: CASSTEGRRDRGLLEKLFF.

The chain is built from TRBV7-9 and TRBJ2-1, with D unclear. The germline V gene encodes CDR1 SEHNR and CDR2 FQNEAQ (reference sequence). Trimming left V 7 bases short and J 5 bases short, with 9 bases between. The CDR3 covers 12 residues. The CDR3 DNA follows: TGTGCCAGCACCCCAATCAACAATGAGCAGTTCTTC. Translating gives CASTPINNEQFF. Filled out from reference TRBV7-9 and TRBJ2-1, the complete variable domain reads DTGVSQNPRHKITKRGQNVTFRCDPISEHNRLYWYRQTLGQGPEFLTYFQNEAQLEKSRLLSDRFSAERPKGSFSTLEIQRTEQGDSAMYLCASTPINNEQFFGPGTRLTVL.

This chain uses TRBV5-1 with TRBJ1-4, with a weak D call TRBD1 (5 bases). CDR3 size: 14 residues. V was clipped by 3 bases and J by 5 bases, with 11 bases between them. Germline-derived CDR1 and CDR2 are SGHRS and YFSETQ. DNA of the CDR3: TGCGCCAGCAGCTCAGAAAGGGGCAATGAAAAACTGTTTTTT. This encodes CASSSERGNEKLFF.

The gene calls are TRBV18 and TRBJ2-5; possibly TRBD2 for D (5 bases). The germline V and J ends were trimmed by 4 bases and 2 bases, with 11 bases remaining between them. Germline loops: CDR1 KGHSH, CDR2 LQKENI. The CDR3 spans 14 residues. The CDR3: CASSRDYQQETQYF. The CDR3, as DNA: TGTGCCAGCTCACGTGACTACCAACAAGAGACCCAGTACTTC.

The genes are TRBV7-2 and TRBJ2-7; D is perhaps TRBD1 (6 bases). The CDR3 has 13 amino acids. The V gene lost 5 bases and the J gene lost 4 bases, with 12 bases spanning the gap. Germline V gives CDR1 SGHTA, CDR2 FQGNSA. The DNA of the CDR3 is TGTGCCAGCAGCCCAATGAGGGGGTACGAGCAGTACTTC. Protein: CASSPMRGYEQYF.

About this clone itself: The junction departs from the called germline gene at one end, perhaps through a read error. The J gene is TRBJ1-5, the V gene TRBV5-1; 9 nucleotides line up with TRBD1. CDR3 length: 14 amino acids. Germline lookup yields CDR1 SGHRS and CDR2 YFSETQ. As DNA, the CDR3 is TGCGCCAGCAGTTTGGACAGGGGAGGTCAGCCCCAGCATTTT. It encodes CASSLDRGGQPQHF.

The chain couples TRBV4-1 to TRBJ1-3; D is undetermined. There are 16 residues in the CDR3. V lost 0 bases and J 0 bases, leaving 9 bases between the germline ends. Per the germline V gene, CDR1 is MGHRA and CDR2 is YSYEKL. The CDR3 coding sequence is TGCGCCAGCAGCCAAGATAATCCAGACTCTGGAAACACCATATATTTT. Translating gives CASSQDNPDSGNTIYF.

This rearrangement joins TRBV19 to TRBJ1-2, with D possibly matching TRBD1 (6 bases). This CDR3 spans 12 amino acids. V was cut by 8 bases and J by 7 bases, with 14 bases left in between. Germline V gene lookup returns CDR1 LNHDA and CDR2 SQIVND (reference sequence). CDR3 bases: TGTGCCAGTGAAATCTCAGGGGCTGGCTACACCTTC. As protein: CASEISGAGYTF.

V gene TRBV27 combines with J gene TRBJ2-7, with D perhaps matching TRBD1 or TRBD2 (6 bases each). This CDR3 has 15 residues. Trimming took off 10 bases at V and 5 bases at J, with 24 bases between the two ends. Looked up from germline, CDR1 is MNHEY and CDR2 is SMNVEV (reference sequence). CDR3 sequence reads: CATSSGALGIDEQYF. The CDR3, as DNA: TGTGCCACCTCCTCGGGGGCCCTAGGTATCGACGAGCAGTACTTC.

This clone was counted once. The chain couples TRBV28 to TRBJ2-3, with a possible D match to TRBD1 (5 bases). Germline-derived CDR1 and CDR2 are MDHEN and SYDVKM. The CDR3 sequence is 15 residues long. V lost 2 bases and J 6 bases, leaving 15 bases between the germline ends. In DNA, the CDR3 is TGTGCCAGCAGTTTAAACTGGGGCTCTGGGGATACGCAGTATTTT. It specifies CASSLNWGSGDTQYF.

The rearrangement links TRBV28 to TRBJ1-5; 7 nucleotides align to TRBD1. J lost 7 bases, V lost 3 bases, and 6 bases had no gene match. The CDR3 extends over 14 amino acids. The germline gives CDR1 MDHEN, CDR2 SYDVKM. In nucleotides, the CDR3 is TGTGCCAGCAGTTTCGGGACAGTAACCCAGCCCCAGCATTTT. Translated, it gives CASSFGTVTQPQHF.

The chain joins TRBV6-1 to TRBJ1-4; D is possibly TRBD1 (6 bases). Germline CDR1 and CDR2: MNHNS and SASEGT. The CDR3 loop spans 13 amino acids. Trimming cost V 7 bases and J 5 bases, with 11 bases left between them. The chain's CDR3 is CASMGQTNEKLFF. CDR3 in DNA: TGTGCCAGCATGGGACAAACCAATGAAAAACTGTTTTTT.

This chain connects TRBV15 to TRBJ2-7; no reliable D call. CDR1 and CDR2 from the germline V gene are LNHNV and YYDKDF (reference sequence). Trimming pared 3 bases from V and 0 bases from J, leaving 9 bases between. This CDR3 region has 14 residues. The chain's CDR3 is CATSSPRNSYEQYF. The CDR3 coding sequence is TGTGCCACCAGCAGTCCCCGAAACTCCTACGAGCAGTACTTC.

The CDR3 DNA reads as TGTGCCAGCAGCGTGGGGCGAGGCGTCGACACTGAAGCTTTCTTT. It is translated as CASSVGRGVDTEAFF. The chain recombines TRBV7-9 with TRBJ1-1; TRBD1 might be the D (5 bases). Per the germline V gene, CDR1 is SEHNR and CDR2 is FQNEAQ (reference sequence). This CDR3 comprises 15 residues. V was shortened by 5 bases and J by 3 bases, with 16 bases between the two germline ends.

The chain combines TRBV7-2 with TRBJ2-7; D perhaps matches TRBD2 (5 bases). This CDR3 region has 14 residues. Per the germline V gene, CDR1 is SGHTA and CDR2 is FQGNSA. Trimming took 1 base from V and 2 from J, leaving 9 bases between them. The CDR3 spells CASSLELGPYEQYF. DNA for the CDR3: TGTGCCAGCAGCTTAGAACTAGGCCCCTACGAGCAGTACTTC. The whole variable domain, remainder taken from reference TRBV7-2 and TRBJ2-7, is GAGVSQSPSNKVTEKGKDVELRCDPISGHTALYWYRQSLGQGLEFLIYFQGNSAPDKSGLPSDRFSAERTGGSVSTLTIQRTQQEDSAVYLCASSLELGPYEQYFGPGTRLTVT.

The chain carries TRBV5-1 and TRBJ1-1; a possible D gene is TRBD1 (6 bases). V was shortened by 4 bases and J by 2 bases, with 9 bases between the two germline ends. The V gene's germline CDR1 is SGHRS and CDR2 YFSETQ. The CDR3 consists of 13 residues. The CDR3 reads CASSKGTNTEAFF. The CDR3, as DNA: TGCGCCAGCAGCAAAGGGACAAACACTGAAGCTTTCTTT.

The chain recombines TRBV10-3 with TRBJ2-5; the D call may be TRBD1 or TRBD2 (6 bases each). V lost 1 base and J lost 1, with 13 bases in between. This CDR3 has 16 residues. CDR1 ENHRY and CDR2 SYGVKD come from the germline V gene. CDR3 nucleotides: TGTGCCATCAGTGAGTTTGTGGAGGGGGGCCAAGAGACCCAGTACTTC. Its translation: CAISEFVEGGQETQYF.

The chain recombines TRBV2 with TRBJ2-1; D gene uncertain. CDR3 length equals 16 residues. Trimming stripped 4 bases from V and 0 bases from J, with 13 bases between. CDR1 is SNHLY and CDR2 is FYNNEI in the germline V gene. As DNA, the CDR3 is TGTGCCAGCAGTGTTTTTCCGGGCGACTCCTACAATGAGCAGTTCTTC. The encoded protein is CASSVFPGDSYNEQFF.

The chain is built from TRBV6-6 and TRBJ1-2; D ambiguous. This CDR3 has 13 amino acids. Germline assignment: CDR1 MNHNY and CDR2 SVGAGI (reference sequence). V was pared by 7 bases and J by 3 bases, with 12 bases between. The CDR3 sequence is CASTIGRDYGYTF. Written as DNA, the CDR3 is TGTGCCAGCACCATCGGAAGAGACTATGGCTACACCTTC.

J is TRBJ1-3 and V is TRBV7-2; no reliable D call. From germline, CDR1 is SGHTA and CDR2 FQGNSA. V was trimmed by 3 bases and J by 1 base, leaving 4 bases between them. The CDR3 is 13 residues long. CDR3 in amino acids: CASSLTSGNTIYF. The CDR3 DNA reads TGTGCCAGCAGCTTGACTTCTGGAAACACCATATATTTT. The entire variable domain, with the rest obtained from reference TRBV7-2 and TRBJ1-3, is as follows: GAGVSQSPSNKVTEKGKDVELRCDPISGHTALYWYRQSLGQGLEFLIYFQGNSAPDKSGLPSDRFSAERTGGSVSTLTIQRTQQEDSAVYLCASSLTSGNTIYFGEGSWLTVV.

The chain combines TRBV7-9 with TRBJ2-5; D gene uncertain. Germline loops: CDR1 SEHNR, CDR2 FQNEAQ (reference sequence). With 1 base removed from V and 5 bases from J, the gap between germline ends came to 20 bases. The CDR3 contains 17 residues. CDR3 protein: CASSLVHPAEGRETQYF. The CDR3, as DNA: TGTGCCAGCAGCTTAGTACATCCAGCTGAAGGTAGGGAGACCCAGTACTTC.

The rearrangement joins TRBV5-1 to TRBJ2-3; 8 positions match TRBD1. J was trimmed by 2 bases and V by 1 base; bases with no gene match: 6. The CDR3 totals 16 residues. Germline V gives CDR1 SGHRS, CDR2 YFSETQ. The CDR3 DNA follows: TGCGCCAGCAGCTTGTTCAGGCAGGGGGCCACAGATACGCAGTATTTT. Translation gives CASSLFRQGATDTQYF.

The genes are TRBV7-7 and TRBJ2-1; 9 nucleotides align to TRBD1. CDR3 length equals 15 residues. The junction had 6 bases not matched to a gene; V was cut back by 5 bases and J by 4 bases. The V gene's germline CDR1 is SSHAT and CDR2 FNYEAQ (reference sequence). The CDR3 DNA reads as TGTGCCAGCAGCCCTTACAGGGGGCTATACAATGAGCAGTTCTTC. Amino acids: CASSPYRGLYNEQFF.

This chain joins TRBV4-3 and TRBJ2-5; the D gene is possibly TRBD2 (6 bases). V was clipped by 0 bases and J by 8 bases, with 13 bases between them. The CDR3 is made up of 14 amino acids. The germline V gene has CDR1 LGHNA and CDR2 YSLEER. The CDR3 DNA reads TGCGCCAGCAGCCAAGATCTGCAGGACTATACCCAGTACTTC. Protein: CASSQDLQDYTQYF.

The chain links TRBV4-2 to TRBJ2-2; 10 nucleotides match TRBD2. Germline V lookup: CDR1 LGHNA, CDR2 YNFKEQ. Germline trimming cut 4 bases from V and 0 bases from J; bases unmatched to any gene: 11. The CDR3 has 19 amino acids. CDR3 sequence reads: CASSPYGLAVRTNTGELFF. Written as DNA, the CDR3 is TGTGCCAGCAGCCCCTATGGACTAGCGGTACGGACGAACACCGGGGAGCTGTTTTTT.

V is TRBV5-4 and J is TRBJ2-1; D is uncertain. Trimming took 2 bases from V and 10 from J, leaving 10 bases between them. Germline V gene sequence: CDR1 SGHNT, CDR2 YYREEE (reference sequence). This CDR3 comprises 12 residues. CDR3 sequence reads: CASSFMDGEQFF. The CDR3 DNA is TGTGCCAGCAGCTTCATGGACGGGGAGCAGTTCTTC.

The V gene is TRBV5-1, the J gene TRBJ2-3; 13 positions match TRBD2. Trimming at V came to 3 bases and at J to 4 bases, leaving 5 bases not matched to a gene. Germline values: CDR1 SGHRS, CDR2 YFSETQ. The CDR3 is 16 residues long. CDR3 protein: CASSSGLAGEADTQYF. For the CDR3, the DNA is TGCGCCAGCAGCTCCGGACTAGCGGGAGAGGCAGATACGCAGTATTTT.

The gene calls are TRBV7-2 and TRBJ1-1; D gene uncertain. The germline V and J ends were trimmed by 7 bases and 0 bases, with 9 bases remaining between them. The germline V gene has CDR1 SGHTA and CDR2 FQGNSA. The CDR3 is 13 amino acids. The chain's CDR3 is CASTYDLNTEAFF. The CDR3 coding sequence is TGTGCCAGCACCTACGACTTGAACACTGAAGCTTTCTTT.